A single sample is the source of the 27 T cell receptor beta chains below, sequenced in a study of T-cell reconstitution after alpha-beta-depleted transplantation in children. It was with unique molecular identifiers that the TCRbeta library was prepared. TCRdb reprocessed the PCR reads with MiXCR, giving one entry per CDR3 protein. Among roughly 790,000 distinct CDR3 sequences listed, roughly 15% were seen once. Material: PBMCs, mostly from graft donor cells, obtained 360 days after TCRalphabeta/CD19-depleted stem cell transplant. Source of these receptors: a male patient younger than 18 who had a stem cell transplant for acute lymphoblastic leukemia, so the T cells may come from the graft donor.

This clonotype was seen more than once but under ten times. V and J are TRBV7-8 and TRBJ2-1; unclear D gene. Trimming removed 1 base at V and 0 bases at J, with 13 bases between. The CDR3 is made up of 17 amino acids. Germline V lookup: CDR1 SGHVS, CDR2 FQNEAQ. CDR3 loop: CASSLVPEQLSYNEQFF. The DNA for the CDR3 is TGTGCCAGCAGCTTAGTGCCGGAGCAGCTCTCCTACAATGAGCAGTTCTTC.

This clonotype showed up just a few times. The chain is built from TRBV7-4 and TRBJ2-3; 9 bases are shared with TRBD2. V lost 3 bases and J lost 4; bases outside the gene matches: 5. This CDR3 is built from 15 residues. The germline V gene has CDR1 SGHVT and CDR2 SQSDAQ. CDR3 region: CASSFSGGLPDTQYF. The CDR3 DNA sequence: TGTGCCAGCAGCTTTAGCGGGGGCCTCCCAGATACGCAGTATTTT.

This clonotype has a handful of counts. The V and J genes are TRBV29-1 and TRBJ2-3; D remains ambiguous. The CDR3 totals 13 residues. V lost 0 bases and J 2 bases, leaving 6 bases between the germline ends. Germline-derived CDR1 and CDR2 are SQVTM and ANQGSEA. The CDR3 loop is CSVEDGPTDTQYF. In DNA, the CDR3 is TGCAGCGTTGAAGATGGGCCCACAGATACGCAGTATTTT.

Here the CDR3 reads CATSRGVDTQYF. The CDR3 region has the DNA TGTGCCACCAGCAGAGGCGTAGATACGCAGTATTTT. The V call is TRBV15, the J call TRBJ2-3, with D unclear. The CDR3 spans 12 residues. Germline V CDR1 and CDR2: LNHNV, YYDKDF (reference sequence). Trimming cost V 1 base and J 5 bases, with 4 bases left between them.

This sequence joins TRBV3-1 and TRBJ2-6; 8 bases line up with TRBD2. The CDR3 spans 17 residues. Losses at the gene ends were 2 bases for V and 0 bases for J; bases not matched to a gene: 3. CDR1 LGHDT and CDR2 YNNKEL come from the germline V gene (reference sequence). The CDR3 DNA sequence: TGTGCCAGCAGCCAACTAGCGGGCTACTCTGGGGCCAACGTCCTGACTTTC. Translated: CASSQLAGYSGANVLTF.

In DNA form, the CDR3 reads TGTGCCAGCTCACCACCAACAGGGGACTCTGGAAACACCATATATTTT. Protein sequence: CASSPPTGDSGNTIYF. The chain recombines TRBV18 with TRBJ1-3, with TRBD1 identical over 7 bases. This CDR3 contains 16 residues. The junction had 2 bases not matched to a gene; V was cut back by 0 bases and J by 0 bases. Germline assignment: CDR1 KGHSH and CDR2 LQKENI.

This clonotype was detected a few times. The V gene is TRBV4-1, the J gene TRBJ1-2; 7 bases map to TRBD1. The length of the CDR3 is 17 residues. The ends lost 6 bases at V and 0 bases at J; junction bases unmatched: 13. In germline, CDR1 is MGHRA, CDR2 YSYEKL. CDR3 protein: CASRRTGDGRANYGYTF. CDR3 nucleotide sequence: TGCGCCAGCAGGCGGACAGGAGACGGGCGGGCTAACTATGGCTACACCTTC.

This clonotype has a handful of counts. The chain carries TRBV29-1 and TRBJ2-2; perhaps TRBD2 as D (5 bases). Looked up from germline, CDR1 is SQVTM and CDR2 is ANQGSEA. The V end was cut by 3 bases, the J end by 6 bases, with 11 bases between. This CDR3 region has 13 residues. The CDR3 protein is CSVDGETAGELFF. The CDR3 DNA reads TGCAGCGTTGATGGGGAGACGGCCGGGGAGCTGTTTTTT.

This clonotype was seen many times. The chain recombines TRBV29-1 with TRBJ2-2; either TRBD1 or TRBD2 may supply D (5 bases each). Germline V gene lookup returns CDR1 SQVTM and CDR2 ANQGSEA. V lost 3 bases and J 1 base, leaving 12 bases between the germline ends. The CDR3 is made up of 15 amino acids. CDR3 region: CSVDHLGRNTGELFF. In DNA form, the CDR3 reads TGCAGCGTTGATCATTTGGGACGGAACACCGGGGAGCTGTTTTTT.

The chain employs TRBV7-6 and TRBJ2-7, with unresolved D. The CDR3 has 15 residues. Deletions cut 5 bases from V and 1 base from J, with 15 bases between. CDR1 and CDR2 from the germline V gene are SGHVS and FNYEAQ. The CDR3 DNA is TGTGCCAGCAGCCCGATAGGGCCTATATCCTACGAGCAGTACTTC. Amino acids: CASSPIGPISYEQYF.

V gene TRBV4-2 combines with J gene TRBJ2-1; 7 bases are shared with TRBD1. Losses at the gene ends were 5 bases for V and 5 bases for J; bases not matched to a gene: 9. Germline V gene data show CDR1 as LGHNA and CDR2 as YNFKEQ. The CDR3 is 15 amino acids. The CDR3 spells CASSKGAGRDNEQFF. The CDR3 nucleotides read TGTGCCAGCAGCAAGGGGGCAGGGCGAGACAATGAGCAGTTCTTC.

This clonotype has a handful of counts. CDR3 residues: CASRAGLAGGREQFF. Here the CDR3 DNA reads TGTGCCAGCAGGGCGGGACTAGCGGGTGGGAGGGAGCAGTTCTTC. The chain joins TRBV2 to TRBJ2-1, with 12 positions matching TRBD2. CDR3 size: 15 residues. The trim removed 6 bases at V and 10 bases at J, leaving 10 bases unmatched. Germline V gives CDR1 SNHLY, CDR2 FYNNEI.

The chain couples TRBV9 to TRBJ2-3, with 11 bases lining up with TRBD2. Trimming took 0 bases from V and 2 from J; bases not matched to a gene: 5. The CDR3 extends over 17 amino acids. Germline V gene lookup returns CDR1 SGDLS and CDR2 YYNGEE. The CDR3 protein is CASSVGGLAGFTDTQYF. In DNA, the CDR3 is TGTGCCAGCAGCGTAGGAGGACTAGCGGGTTTCACAGATACGCAGTATTTT.

This chain links TRBV27 with TRBJ1-5; no definite D call. The CDR3 extends over 13 amino acids. Trimming stripped 4 bases from V and 10 bases from J, with 14 bases between. Germline V gene sequence: CDR1 MNHEY, CDR2 SMNVEV (reference sequence). DNA of the CDR3: TGTGCCAGCAGTTCGTCCGTGGTGAGCCCCCAGCATTTT. Translation: CASSSSVVSPQHF.

The sample holds a few counts of this clonotype. The chain couples TRBV10-3 to TRBJ1-6; tentative D call: TRBD1 (5 bases). The germline gives CDR1 ENHRY, CDR2 SYGVKD. Trimming shortened V by 4 bases and J by 4 bases, and 14 bases separated the two germline ends. CDR3 length: 16 residues. The CDR3 is CAISAGGVAYNSPLHF. The CDR3 region has the DNA TGTGCCATCAGTGCGGGGGGAGTAGCGTATAATTCACCCCTCCACTTT.

This clonotype was recorded a few times. The V and J genes are TRBV7-3 and TRBJ2-1; 12 bases line up with TRBD2. Germline trimming cut 2 bases from V and 10 bases from J; bases unmatched to any gene: 9. Germline V gene sequence: CDR1 SGHTA, CDR2 FQGTGA. The CDR3 contains 16 residues. Written as DNA, the CDR3 is TGTGCCAGCAGCTTACTTTTTCGGACTAGCGGGACAGAGCAGTTCTTC. It is translated as CASSLLFRTSGTEQFF.

This clonotype was picked up a small number of times. The gene calls are TRBV3-1 and TRBJ1-4, with 7 bases identical to TRBD1. CDR3 length: 14 amino acids. CDR1 is LGHDT, CDR2 YNNKEL, per germline (reference sequence). V was clipped by 2 bases and J by 7 bases; unmatched bases: 4. The CDR3 reads CASSQRGRSEKLFF. The CDR3 DNA sequence: TGTGCCAGCAGCCAAAGGGGGCGGAGTGAAAAACTGTTTTTT. The whole variable domain, remainder taken from reference TRBV3-1 and TRBJ1-4, is DTAVSQTPKYLVTQMGNDKSIKCEQNLGHDTMYWYKQDSKKFLKIMFSYNNKELIINETVPNRFSPKSPDKAHLNLHINSLELGDSAVYFCASSQRGRSEKLFFGSGTQLSVL.

In this sample, this clonotype turned up many times. The V gene is TRBV5-1, the J gene TRBJ2-1; a weak D match, TRBD1 (6 bases). V lost 2 bases and J 1 base, leaving 13 bases between the germline ends. The V gene's germline CDR1 is SGHRS and CDR2 YFSETQ. This CDR3 is 16 amino acids long. CDR3 nucleotides: TGCGCCAGCAGCTTCGGAGAGGGGGTGTCCTACAATGAGCAGTTCTTC. Residues: CASSFGEGVSYNEQFF.

The CDR3 protein is CASYNTGELFF. The CDR3 DNA reads TGTGCCAGCTATAACACCGGGGAGCTGTTTTTT. The chain links TRBV11-2 to TRBJ2-2; D is uncertain. The V gene lost 8 bases and the J gene lost 2 bases, with 3 bases spanning the gap. Germline V gene lookup returns CDR1 SGHAT and CDR2 FQNNGV. The CDR3 is 11 amino acids.

There are many counts of this clonotype. At one of its ends the junction is not consistent with the germline gene, which may arise from a read error. The rearrangement links TRBV29-1 to TRBJ2-7, with 8 nucleotides matching TRBD1. The CDR3 is 14 residues long. Germline V gene sequence: CDR1 SQVTM, CDR2 ANQGSEA. CDR3 region: CSVKTPGGAWQMNF. As DNA, the CDR3 is TGCAGCGTCAAGACACCAGGGGGCGCCTGGCAGATGAACTTC.

The chain recombines TRBV11-1 with TRBJ2-1, with TRBD2 as a possible D gene (6 bases). Looked up from germline, CDR1 is SGHAT and CDR2 is FQDESV (reference sequence). The CDR3 runs to 17 residues. Trimming stripped 5 bases from V and 5 bases from J, with 22 bases between. CDR3 DNA sequence: TGTGCCAGCAGCGCATCTCCAGGGACTCCAGGTAACAATGAGCAGTTCTTC. It specifies CASSASPGTPGNNEQFF.

There are a few counts of this clonotype. V usage is TRBV25-1 and J usage is TRBJ2-7; the D gene is possibly TRBD1 (5 bases). Looked up from germline, CDR1 is MGHDK and CDR2 is SYGVNS. This CDR3 is built from 13 residues. Trimming cost V 4 bases and J 1 base, with 8 bases left between them. The CDR3 spells CASSVQGSYEQYF. CDR3 bases: TGTGCCAGCAGTGTGCAGGGATCCTACGAGCAGTACTTC.

The rearrangement links TRBV30 to TRBJ2-7, with 8 bases fitting TRBD2. Trimming at V came to 1 base and at J to 0 bases, leaving 2 bases not matched to a gene. This CDR3 comprises 14 residues. Germline CDR1 GTSNPN, CDR2 SVGIG (reference sequence). CDR3 nucleotide sequence: TGTGCCTGGAGTGACCTAGCGGGCTCCTACGAGCAGTACTTC. This codes for CAWSDLAGSYEQYF.

The chain joins TRBV9 to TRBJ2-3; weak D call: TRBD2 (6 bases). The CDR3 sequence is 12 residues long. CDR1 is SGDLS, CDR2 YYNGEE, per germline. Between the trimmed V and J ends, which lost 0 bases and 11 bases, there was a span of 10 bases. The CDR3 DNA follows: TGTGCCAGCAGCGTAGCGGGAGTTGAGCAGTATTTT. It yields the protein CASSVAGVEQYF.

This clonotype has more than one count but fewer than ten. The chain links TRBV5-1 to TRBJ2-3; D remains ambiguous. V was cut by 7 bases and J by 5 bases, with 14 bases left in between. Germline CDR1 reads SGHRS; CDR2 reads YFSETQ. The CDR3 covers 13 residues. Here the CDR3 reads CASRASFKDTQYF. The CDR3 DNA follows: TGCGCCAGCCGGGCGAGTTTCAAAGATACGCAGTATTTT.

The chain combines TRBV20-1 with TRBJ2-2, with D perhaps TRBD1 (6 bases). There are 16 residues in the CDR3. V shed 1 base and J shed 6 bases, with 18 bases lying between them. The V gene's germline CDR1 is DFQATT and CDR2 SNEGSKA (reference sequence). The CDR3 region is CSARVTNAGVAGELFF. CDR3 nucleotides: TGCAGTGCTAGAGTTACTAATGCAGGGGTGGCCGGGGAGCTGTTTTTT.

This clonotype showed up just once. This chain uses TRBV10-3 with TRBJ2-1; either TRBD1 or TRBD2 may supply D (5 bases each). The CDR3 runs to 17 residues. V lost 4 bases and J 0 bases, leaving 16 bases between the germline ends. Germline CDR1 reads ENHRY; CDR2 reads SYGVKD. CDR3 sequence (DNA): TGTGCCATCAGTGGGGTCCCCGGGACCAACTCCTACAATGAGCAGTTCTTC. Translating gives CAISGVPGTNSYNEQFF.